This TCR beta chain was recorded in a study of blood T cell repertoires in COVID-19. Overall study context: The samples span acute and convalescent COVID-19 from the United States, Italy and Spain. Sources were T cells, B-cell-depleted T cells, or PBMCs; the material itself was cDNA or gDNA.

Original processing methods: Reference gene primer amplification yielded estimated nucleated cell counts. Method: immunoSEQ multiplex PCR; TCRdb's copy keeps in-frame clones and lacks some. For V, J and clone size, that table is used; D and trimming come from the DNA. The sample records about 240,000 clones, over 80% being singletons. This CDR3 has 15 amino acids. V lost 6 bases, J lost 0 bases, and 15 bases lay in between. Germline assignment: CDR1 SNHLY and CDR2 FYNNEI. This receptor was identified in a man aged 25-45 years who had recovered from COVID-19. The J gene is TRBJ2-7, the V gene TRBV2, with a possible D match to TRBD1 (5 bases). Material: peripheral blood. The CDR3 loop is CASRASGSPSYEQYF. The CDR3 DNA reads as TGTGCCAGCAGAGCCTCAGGGTCCCCCTCCTACGAGCAGTACTTC.